The TCR beta chain under discussion was sequenced for a study of Ad26.COV2.S vaccination and SARS-CoV-2 variants. Study at large: This donor came from the COV1001 trial of Ad26.COV2.S. Administration of Ad26.COV2.S was intramuscular, either once or twice 56 days apart.

Sequenced by immunoSEQ multiplex PCR; TCRdb stores in-frame clones only, minus some. The sample carries over 400,000 clones, roughly 89% recorded once. The CDR3 has 12 amino acids. Germline V lookup: CDR1 SQVTM, CDR2 ANQGSEA. V lost 1 base to trimming and J lost 2 bases, with 6 bases between them. Treatment denoted: some 19 received Ad26.COV2.S at low or high dose, single or two shots; about five received placebo; per-sample allocation not given. Sampling was performed 63 days after the first vaccine or placebo injection. This chain links TRBV29-1 with TRBJ2-7; weak D call: TRBD1 (5 bases). This specimen consisted of peripheral blood, obtained in a trial of Ad26.COV2.S vaccine versus placebo. The origin of this receptor is a person between 18 and 60 years old who received the Ad26.COV2.S COVID-19 vaccine or a placebo. The CDR3 DNA reads as TGCAGCGTTGAAGTGGACACCTACGAGCAGTACTTC. Translation: CSVEVDTYEQYF.